The clone carrying this T cell receptor beta chain was seen more than once but under ten times. The antigen remains unidentified. Amplification started from genomic DNA. The TCR beta CDR3 region was amplified using 30 forward and 13 reverse primers. TCRdb used MiXCR to reprocess the multiplex PCR reads, holding one entry per CDR3 protein. The sample consists of fewer than 300,000 distinct CDR3 sequences, approximately 50% of them appearing once. These data originate in a study of type 1 and type 2 diabetes patients. Study context: The whole study generated approximately 19 million paired-end reads.

Broader study findings: Type 2 diabetes and control samples shared highly correlated V and J usage, averaging about 0.97.

V was shortened by 8 bases and J by 3 bases, with 20 bases between the two germline ends. CDR3 length: 15 residues. Roughly 10 milliliters of peripheral blood were collected from each participant. This receptor was obtained from a man aged 18-30 years with type 2 diabetes. The chain joins TRBV12-3 or TRBV12-4 to TRBJ2-7; TRBD1 is a possible D gene (6 bases). The sample was peripheral blood mononuclear cells (PBMCs). The CDR3 loop reads CASGLTGTPSYEQYF. The CDR3 DNA sequence: TGTGCCAGCGGTCTAACCGGGACACCAAGCTACGAGCAGTACTTC.